Below are 30 T cell receptor beta chains sequenced from a single sample in a study of cytomegalovirus exposure and HLA in healthy donors. The assay was immunoSEQ multiplex PCR, and TCRdb's table has in-frame clones only and misses some. The sample yields about 240,000 clones, 86% seen once. The specimen was PBMCs. Every receptor here comes from a woman aged 30 to 39 in good health and CMV-seropositive.

The chain couples TRBV9 to TRBJ2-5; no reliable D call. The CDR3 totals 14 residues. Germline CDR1 reads SGDLS; CDR2 reads YYNGEE. Trimming took 0 bases from V and 3 from J, leaving 9 bases between them. The CDR3 DNA reads TGTGCCAGCAGCGTAGACTCCTTAGAAGAGACCCAGTACTTC. It translates to CASSVDSLEETQYF.

The rearrangement links TRBV7-3 to TRBJ2-1; the D gene is possibly TRBD2 (6 bases). The germline V gene has CDR1 SGHTA and CDR2 FQGTGA. Trimming removed 0 bases at V and 7 bases at J, with 13 bases between. The CDR3 consists of 15 residues. The CDR3 sequence: CASSLTGLAGNEQFF. CDR3 bases: TGTGCCAGCAGCTTAACGGGACTCGCGGGGAATGAGCAGTTCTTC. The variable domain in full, completed from reference TRBV7-3 and TRBJ2-1, reads GAGVSQTPSNKVTEKGKYVELRCDPISGHTALYWYRQSLGQGPEFLIYFQGTGAADDSGLPNDRFFAVRPEGSVSTLKIQRTERGDSAVYLCASSLTGLAGNEQFFGPGTRLTVL.

The rearrangement joins TRBV5-1 to TRBJ2-5, with 9 positions matching TRBD2. The CDR3 covers 14 residues. Germline CDR1 reads SGHRS; CDR2 reads YFSETQ. With V trimmed by 4 bases and J by 4 bases, 5 bases remained unmatched. CDR3 region: CASSLAGLAETQYF. The CDR3 nucleotides read TGCGCCAGCAGCCTGGCGGGACTAGCAGAGACCCAGTACTTC.

The chain recombines TRBV29-1 with TRBJ2-1; 7 bases map to TRBD2. CDR1 and CDR2 from the germline V gene are SQVTM and ANQGSEA. The J segment lost 1 base and the V segment lost 4 bases, leaving 1 base of the junction unmatched. The CDR3 has 13 amino acids. CDR3 DNA: TGCAGCGTTGGGGGGGGTTCCTACAATGAGCAGTTCTTC. Translated: CSVGGGSYNEQFF.

The chain carries TRBV11-3 and TRBJ2-3; 7 nucleotides agree with TRBD2. This CDR3 comprises 15 residues. Germline V gene data show CDR1 as SGHNT and CDR2 as YENEEA. The trim removed 4 bases at V and 4 bases at J, leaving 8 bases unmatched. The CDR3 here is CASSSLRDYADTQYF. The CDR3 nucleotides are TGTGCCAGCAGCTCGTTACGGGACTACGCAGATACGCAGTATTTT.

This clone came up a few times. This chain connects TRBV18 to TRBJ2-7; D is ambiguous. CDR1 KGHSH and CDR2 LQKENI come from the germline V gene. Trimming left V 2 bases short and J 4 bases short, with 9 bases between. This CDR3 has 13 residues. The CDR3 DNA follows: TGTGCCAGCTCACCAGGGCACGGATACGAGCAGTACTTC. Translation: CASSPGHGYEQYF.

The CDR3 nucleotides read TGTGCCAGTAGCAATGCGGACAGGGGAGAGTACGAGCAGTACTTC. Translated: CASSNADRGEYEQYF. This chain uses TRBV19 with TRBJ2-7, with 9 bases that match TRBD1. Germline V gene sequence: CDR1 LNHDA, CDR2 SQIVND (reference sequence). This CDR3 contains 15 residues. The J segment lost 4 bases and the V segment lost 6 bases, leaving 10 bases of the junction unmatched.

The V gene is TRBV5-1, the J gene TRBJ2-3, with D perhaps TRBD1 (6 bases). The length of the CDR3 is 16 residues. V was trimmed by 0 bases and J by 2 bases, leaving 13 bases between them. Germline lookup yields CDR1 SGHRS and CDR2 YFSETQ. CDR3 amino acids: CASSLAQGTPTDTQYF. CDR3 nucleotides: TGCGCCAGCAGCTTGGCCCAGGGGACCCCCACAGATACGCAGTATTTT.

The CDR3 protein is CASSSLNQETQYF. CDR3 in DNA: TGTGCCAGCAGCTCCTTAAACCAAGAGACCCAGTACTTC. This sequence joins TRBV13 and TRBJ2-5; D gene uncertain. The CDR3 runs 13 residues. V lost 4 bases, J lost 0 bases, and 6 bases lay in between. Germline assignment: CDR1 PRHDT and CDR2 FYEKMQ (reference sequence).

This clone was recorded only once. The genes are TRBV27 and TRBJ2-3; 8 bases map to TRBD2. Trimming at V came to 3 bases and at J to 2 bases, leaving 4 bases not matched to a gene. CDR1 and CDR2 from the germline V gene are MNHEY and SMNVEV (reference sequence). The CDR3 runs to 15 residues. CDR3 DNA sequence: TGTGCCAGCAGTTTTGGCGGGGGGCTCACAGATACGCAGTATTTT. Protein: CASSFGGGLTDTQYF.

The chain couples TRBV6-6 to TRBJ1-2, with 7 positions matching TRBD1. Germline V lookup: CDR1 MNHNY, CDR2 SVGAGI (reference sequence). The CDR3 covers 13 residues. With V trimmed by 5 bases and J by 2 bases, 2 bases remained unmatched. CDR3 amino acids: CASSGRGNYGYTF. CDR3 sequence (DNA): TGTGCCAGCAGTGGCAGGGGGAACTATGGCTACACCTTC.

V usage is TRBV9 and J usage is TRBJ2-3, with 9 bases that match TRBD2. Germline V CDR1 and CDR2: SGDLS, YYNGEE. With V trimmed by 0 bases and J by 6 bases, 5 bases remained unmatched. The CDR3 consists of 15 residues. CDR3 sequence: CASSVEGLADDTQYF. DNA for the CDR3: TGTGCCAGCAGCGTAGAGGGACTAGCTGATGATACGCAGTATTTT.

This rearrangement joins TRBV10-2 to TRBJ2-7; maybe TRBD2 (5 bases). Trimming removed 6 bases at V and 5 bases at J, with 11 bases between. Germline V gene lookup returns CDR1 WSHSY and CDR2 SAAADI. CDR3 length: 12 amino acids. The CDR3 spells CASRRAQDEQYF. Here the CDR3 DNA reads TGCGCCAGCAGGCGGGCCCAAGACGAGCAGTACTTC.

The V call is TRBV5-6, the J call TRBJ1-5, with unresolved D. V was pared by 1 base and J by 6 bases, with 14 bases between. Germline CDR1 SGHDT, CDR2 YYEEEE. The CDR3 sequence is 15 residues long. CDR3 bases: TGTGCCAGCAGCTTGTCATCCGTTGCAGGTCAGCCCCAGCATTTT. Protein sequence: CASSLSSVAGQPQHF. Using reference TRBV5-6 and TRBJ1-5 for the parts outside the CDR3, the full variable domain is DAGVTQSPTHLIKTRGQQVTLRCSPKSGHDTVSWYQQALGQGPQFIFQYYEEEERQRGNFPDRFSGHQFPNYSSELNVNALLLGDSALYLCASSLSSVAGQPQHFGDGTRLSIL.

The CDR3 protein is CASSFSPGTGVNEKLFF. CDR3 nucleotide sequence: TGTGCCAGCAGTTTCTCTCCCGGGACAGGGGTTAATGAAAAACTGTTTTTT. V is TRBV27 and J is TRBJ1-4, with TRBD1 matching over 10 bases. CDR1 and CDR2 from the germline V gene are MNHEY and SMNVEV (reference sequence). Trimming took 3 bases from V and 4 from J; bases not matched to a gene: 8. The CDR3 spans 17 residues.

This chain connects TRBV7-9 to TRBJ2-1; D ambiguous. This CDR3 comprises 14 residues. V was pared by 5 bases and J by 2 bases, with 10 bases between. In germline, CDR1 is SEHNR, CDR2 FQNEAQ (reference sequence). CDR3 residues: CASSPFVTYNEQFF. DNA of the CDR3: TGTGCCAGCAGCCCTTTCGTTACCTACAATGAGCAGTTCTTC.

The chain recombines TRBV10-1 with TRBJ2-1, with 8 bases matching TRBD2. This CDR3 is 16 amino acids long. V dropped 2 bases and J dropped 7; count of bases not matched to a gene: 10. The germline V gene encodes CDR1 WNHNN and CDR2 SYGVQD (reference sequence). This CDR3 is CASSEGRSGRRNEQFF. The CDR3 nucleotides read TGCGCCAGCAGTGAGGGGCGGAGCGGGAGAAGGAATGAGCAGTTCTTC.

This chain links TRBV27 with TRBJ1-4, with 7 bases aligning to TRBD1. V trimming: 1 base; J trimming: 8 bases; junction bases outside the gene matches: 10. Germline V gene data show CDR1 as MNHEY and CDR2 as SMNVEV (reference sequence). This CDR3 is built from 16 residues. CDR3 residues: CASSLYQTGSKEKLFF. CDR3 DNA: TGTGCCAGCAGTTTATACCAGACAGGGTCAAAGGAAAAACTGTTTTTT. The full variable domain, its missing parts supplied by reference TRBV27 and TRBJ1-4, is EAQVTQNPRYLITVTGKKLTVTCSQNMNHEYMSWYRQDPGLGLRQIYYSMNVEVTDKGDVPEGYKVSRKEKRNFPLILESPSPNQTSLYFCASSLYQTGSKEKLFFGSGTQLSVL.

This chain joins TRBV2 and TRBJ2-1; TRBD2 matches at 7 bases. The CDR3 sequence is 16 residues long. Per germline, CDR1 SNHLY and CDR2 FYNNEI. V dropped 2 bases and J dropped 6; count of bases not matched to a gene: 10. For the CDR3, the DNA is TGTGCCAGCAGTGAACCCCCGGGAGGAACCTTCAATGAGCAGTTCTTC. Its translation is CASSEPPGGTFNEQFF.

This chain connects TRBV10-3 to TRBJ2-7; D is uncertain. This CDR3 is 12 amino acids long. Between the trimmed V and J ends, which lost 9 bases and 2 bases, there was a span of 11 bases. From germline, CDR1 is ENHRY and CDR2 SYGVKD. This chain's CDR3 is CAISTGAYEQYF. The CDR3, as DNA: TGTGCCATTTCGACGGGTGCCTACGAGCAGTACTTC.

The V call is TRBV27, the J call TRBJ1-1; 10 positions match TRBD1. Trimming cost V 5 bases and J 7 bases; bases outside gene matches: 7. Germline CDR1 MNHEY, CDR2 SMNVEV (reference sequence). This CDR3 has 14 residues. The CDR3 sequence is CASSLRQGAIEAFF. As DNA, the CDR3 is TGTGCCAGCAGTCTCCGACAGGGGGCGATTGAAGCTTTCTTT.

The J gene is TRBJ2-1, the V gene TRBV15; D perhaps matches TRBD2 (5 bases). V was trimmed by 0 bases and J by 6 bases, leaving 12 bases between them. The CDR3 totals 15 residues. From germline, CDR1 is LNHNV and CDR2 YYDKDF (reference sequence). CDR3 sequence reads: CATSRDPTRGNEQFF. CDR3 in DNA: TGTGCCACCAGCAGAGATCCCACTCGGGGCAATGAGCAGTTCTTC. Drawing the rest from reference TRBV15 and TRBJ2-1, the complete variable domain is DAMVIQNPRYQVTQFGKPVTLSCSQTLNHNVMYWYQQKSSQAPKLLFHYYDKDFNNEADTPDNFQSRRPNTSFCFLDIRSPGLGDTAMYLCATSRDPTRGNEQFFGPGTRLTVL.

The V and J genes are TRBV7-9 and TRBJ2-3; D is unclear. There are 16 residues in the CDR3. The V end was cut by 5 bases, the J end by 0 bases, with 15 bases between. CDR1 is SEHNR, CDR2 FQNEAQ, per germline (reference sequence). CDR3 DNA sequence: TGTGCCAGCAGCATGACTGCGTCTCGAAGCACAGATACGCAGTATTTT. It is translated as CASSMTASRSTDTQYF.

The CDR3 region has the DNA TGCGCCAGCAGCCAAGTAGAACTAGCGGGAGACGAGCAGTACTTC. This gives the protein CASSQVELAGDEQYF. This chain uses TRBV4-1 with TRBJ2-7, with 11 nucleotides matching TRBD2. The CDR3 has 15 residues. The junction had 4 bases not matched to a gene; V was cut back by 1 base and J by 5 bases. The germline gives CDR1 MGHRA, CDR2 YSYEKL.

The chain couples TRBV28 to TRBJ2-3; 9 positions agree with TRBD1. The CDR3 runs 14 residues. Germline values: CDR1 MDHEN, CDR2 SYDVKM. J gave up 4 bases and V 7 bases, and 6 bases lay outside the gene matches. The CDR3 DNA reads as TGTGCCAGCACCACAGGGGGCGCCTCAGATACGCAGTATTTT. Translation gives CASTTGGASDTQYF. The whole variable domain, remainder taken from reference TRBV28 and TRBJ2-3, is DVKVTQSSRYLVKRTGEKVFLECVQDMDHENMFWYRQDPGLGLRLIYFSYDVKMKEKGDIPEGYSVSREKKERFSLILESASTNQTSMYLCASTTGGASDTQYFGPGTRLTVL.

The rearrangement joins TRBV6-1 to TRBJ2-6; 8 bases are shared with TRBD2. This CDR3 comprises 14 residues. Germline lookup yields CDR1 MNHNS and CDR2 SASEGT. Germline trimming cut 7 bases from V and 4 bases from J; bases unmatched to any gene: 3. The CDR3 region is CASTGGSGANVLTF. The CDR3 nucleotides read TGTGCCAGCACGGGAGGGAGCGGGGCCAACGTCCTGACTTTC.

The chain combines TRBV27 with TRBJ2-1; D gene ambiguous. Trimming took off 2 bases at V and 0 bases at J, with 11 bases between the two ends. This CDR3 contains 16 residues. Per germline, CDR1 MNHEY and CDR2 SMNVEV (reference sequence). CDR3 coding DNA: TGTGCCAGCAGTTTAAGGTCGGCGGTCTCCTACAATGAGCAGTTCTTC. Translation: CASSLRSAVSYNEQFF.

This chain uses TRBV19 with TRBJ2-7, with a weak D call TRBD2 (5 bases). The CDR3 extends over 15 amino acids. V lost 3 bases and J lost 2, with 14 bases in between. Germline-derived CDR1 and CDR2 are LNHDA and SQIVND (reference sequence). The CDR3 sequence: CASSINGLPAYEQYF. CDR3 nucleotides: TGTGCCAGTAGTATTAACGGACTGCCGGCCTACGAGCAGTACTTC.

In this sample, this clone turned up once. The chain recombines TRBV25-1 with TRBJ1-1; D gene unclear. Germline CDR1 is MGHDK and CDR2 is SYGVNS. The ends were cut back, 8 bases at V and 2 bases at J, with 9 bases in the middle. This CDR3 contains 12 residues. The CDR3 loop reads CASSLSNTEAFF. Here the CDR3 DNA reads TGTGCCAGCTCCCTCTCTAACACTGAAGCTTTCTTT. Full variable domain (outside the CDR3, taken from reference TRBV25-1 and TRBJ1-1): EADIYQTPRYLVIGTGKKITLECSQTMGHDKMYWYQQDPGMELHLIHYSYGVNSTEKGDLSSESTVSRIRTEHFPLTLESARPSHTSQYLCASSLSNTEAFFGQGTRLTVV.

The J gene is TRBJ1-3, the V gene TRBV7-6; weak D call: TRBD1 (5 bases). V was shortened by 4 bases and J by 2 bases, with 15 bases between the two germline ends. The CDR3 is 16 amino acids. Germline V lookup: CDR1 SGHVS, CDR2 FNYEAQ. CDR3 amino acids: CASSWGEGGPGNTIYF. The CDR3 DNA reads TGTGCCAGCAGCTGGGGGGAGGGCGGACCTGGAAACACCATATATTTT.